The rows below give T cell receptor beta chains drawn from one sample of a study of cytomegalovirus exposure and HLA in healthy donors. Libraries were prepared by immunoSEQ multiplex PCR; TCRdb keeps only in-frame clonotypes and omits some of them. The sample yields some 120,000 clones, about 11% seen once. The sequenced material came from PBMCs. The receptors come from a woman aged 18-29 years in good health and CMV-seropositive. The CDR3 runs from the conserved cysteine through the conserved F or W. Fields, in order: J gene, V gene, CDR3 protein.

TRBJ2-7 TRBV4-2 CASSQEAVTYEQYF
TRBJ1-1 TRBV28 CASSLQMNTEAFF
TRBJ2-1 TRBV4-2 CASSQLAGGVYNEQFF
TRBJ2-7 TRBV2 CASRPGLAGVREQYF
TRBJ2-3 TRBV5-1 CASSSPTPGAGTDTQYF
TRBJ2-5 TRBV10-1 CASTYVRGQTRETQYF
TRBJ2-5 TRBV5-4 CASSKGQGRLEGEQYF
TRBJ2-6 TRBV11-2 CASAQGASGANVLTF
TRBJ2-2 TRBV7-8 CASSLSENTGELFF
TRBJ2-7 TRBV14 CASSRPYRDRSVEQYF
- TRBV7-2 CASSRYRGSYEQYF
TRBJ2-1 TRBV28 CASSLQREGNLVGVNEQFF
TRBJ1-5 TRBV28 CASREPNRNQPQHF
TRBJ2-5 TRBV20-1 CSARALSFQYF
TRBJ1-2 TRBV6-4 CASSDPDRGDGGYTF
TRBJ2-7 TRBV5-1 CASSLQLGGDEQYF
TRBJ1-1 TRBV27 CASSLAGNTEAFF
TRBJ2-2 TRBV6-1 CATVAFTGELFF
TRBJ1-1 TRBV20-1 CSAQGAEAFF
TRBJ2-3 TRBV28 CASAGTGRTDTQYF
TRBJ2-7 TRBV6-5 CASSYFSGTEYEQYF
TRBJ2-1 TRBV29-1 CSASSVRFF
TRBJ1-1 TRBV18 CASSRGDTEAFF
TRBJ2-1 TRBV5-4 CASREGPGGYEQFF
TRBJ2-7 TRBV29-1 CSVVFPSNSYEQYF
TRBJ1-1 TRBV28 CASSLTRQAFF
TRBJ1-1 TRBV5-1 CASSLAENTEAFF
TRBJ2-5 TRBV30 CAWSVRMGGTQYF
TRBJ1-3 TRBV6-6 CASSARPSSGNTIYF
TRBJ2-7 TRBV7-9 CASSDTGTDYEQYF
TRBJ2-4 TRBV4-1 CASSPRDKDIQYF
TRBJ2-7 TRBV5-4 CASSSGSGGPPYEQYF
TRBJ2-3 TRBV25-1 CASRDTGAGADTQYF
TRBJ2-3 TRBV27 CASSPLLGGPTDTQYF
TRBJ1-6 TRBV15 CATAGMGFNNSPLHF
TRBJ2-3 TRBV2 CASRTLAGGSDTQYF
TRBJ2-3 TRBV6-1 CASALAQSTDTQYF
TRBJ2-7 TRBV7-2 CASSSVFRYEQYF
TRBJ2-1 TRBV27 CASSSLAGGEWDEQFF
TRBJ2-1 TRBV11-2 CASSFPGSASISSYNEQFF
TRBJ1-1 TRBV5-4 CASFGQGATEAFF
TRBJ2-1 TRBV5-6 CASSPGAYNEQFF
TRBJ2-3 TRBV4-2 CASSQLAGVAADTQYF
TRBJ2-7 TRBV4-1 CASSQETGYEQYF